The 12 T cell receptor beta chains in this list originate from one sample, sequenced in a study of coeliac disease (dated 2022 in TCRdb). The library was built by means of the immunoSEQ multiplex PCR assay. TCRdb took this table from immuneACCESS and kept in-frame rearrangements with V and J called. Such tables lack part of the clones; where checked against another copy, unresolved V genes explain under half of the gap, and the rest is unexplained. This sample gives approximately 8,500 clones in total; more than 55% of them show up just once. Around 9.5% of the sample is held by the ten biggest clonotypes. The sequenced material came from intraepithelial lymphocytes from the gut. What this sample's cell subset or site label stands for: intraepithelial cell (IEC) fraction of small intestinal biopsy. The receptor source for this set is a woman aged 60 to 75 with celiac disease.

The rearrangement joins TRBV27 to TRBJ2-1; TRBD2 matches 7 bases. The V gene end was trimmed by 4 bases and the J gene end by 2 bases; junction bases not matched to a gene: 5. The CDR3 contains 15 residues. Germline lookup yields CDR1 MNHEY and CDR2 SMNVEV (reference sequence). The CDR3 is CASSWGGGAYNEQFF. CDR3 sequence (DNA): TGTGCCAGCAGTTGGGGCGGGGGAGCCTACAATGAGCAGTTCTTC.

This clone has a handful of counts. The V and J genes are TRBV28 and TRBJ2-1, with D possibly TRBD2 on 6 matching bases. Trimming took 4 bases from V and 6 from J, leaving 13 bases between them. The CDR3 length is 14 residues. Per germline, CDR1 MDHEN and CDR2 SYDVKM. As DNA, the CDR3 is TGTGCCAGCAGTTACTTAGGGACTCTCAATGAGCAGTTCTTC. Its translation is CASSYLGTLNEQFF.

This clone was counted a few times. V gene TRBV5-1 combines with J gene TRBJ2-7; 8 nucleotides match TRBD1. Germline trimming cut 4 bases from V and 2 bases from J; bases unmatched to any gene: 2. CDR1 SGHRS and CDR2 YFSETQ come from the germline V gene. The CDR3 covers 13 residues. The CDR3 nucleotides read TGCGCCAGCAGCGGGGGACAGGCCTACGAGCAGTACTTC. Translated, it gives CASSGGQAYEQYF.

The V and J genes are TRBV7-8 and TRBJ2-5; weak D call: TRBD1 (6 bases). Germline loops: CDR1 SGHVS, CDR2 FQNEAQ. The CDR3 has 13 amino acids. V was pared by 1 base and J by 5 bases, with 8 bases between. CDR3 region: CASSLDRVETQYF. Written as DNA, the CDR3 is TGTGCCAGCAGCTTAGACAGGGTGGAGACCCAGTACTTC.

V and J are TRBV10-1 and TRBJ2-5; D gene ambiguous. The germline V gene has CDR1 WNHNN and CDR2 SYGVQD (reference sequence). The CDR3 is 14 amino acids. V gave up 2 bases and J gave up 2 bases, with 9 bases separating them. The CDR3 is CASSEKQIQETQYF. CDR3 in DNA: TGCGCCAGCAGTGAGAAACAGATACAAGAGACCCAGTACTTC.

V is TRBV27 and J is TRBJ1-1; D might be TRBD1 (6 bases). The germline CDR1 and CDR2 sequences are MNHEY and SMNVEV (reference sequence). V lost 1 base and J 5 bases, leaving 14 bases between the germline ends. The CDR3 is made up of 15 amino acids. CDR3 loop: CASSLLGQIVTEAFF. As DNA, the CDR3 is TGTGCCAGCAGTTTATTAGGACAGATTGTAACTGAAGCTTTCTTT.

Details on this clone: Other nucleotide sequences from this sample produce the same CDR3. The rearrangement links TRBV5-1 to TRBJ1-1, with 7 nucleotides matching TRBD1. Germline V CDR1 and CDR2: SGHRS, YFSETQ. CDR3 length: 16 residues. V lost 0 bases to trimming and J lost 1 base; unmatched junction nucleotides: 6. The CDR3 DNA follows: TGCGCCAGCAGCTTGGCAGGGGGTCTCGGGAACACTGAAGCTTTCTTT. This translates into CASSLAGGLGNTEAFF. Full variable domain (outside the CDR3, taken from reference TRBV5-1 and TRBJ1-1): KAGVTQTPRYLIKTRGQQVTLSCSPISGHRSVSWYQQTPGQGLQFLFEYFSETQRNKGNFPGRFSGRQFSNSRSEMNVSTLELGDSALYLCASSLAGGLGNTEAFFGQGTRLTVV.

The chain has TRBV28 and TRBJ1-2; TRBD1 agrees at 9 bases. This CDR3 has 17 residues. CDR1 MDHEN and CDR2 SYDVKM come from the germline V gene. The J segment lost 2 bases and the V segment lost 6 bases, leaving 13 bases of the junction unmatched. The CDR3 DNA is TGTGCCAGCAGGGCATCCGGGACAGGGAGGTCGAACTATGGCTACACCTTC. It encodes CASRASGTGRSNYGYTF.

This clone was observed a few times. The chain combines TRBV9 with TRBJ2-5; D unclear. With 2 bases removed from V and 2 bases from J, the gap between germline ends came to 13 bases. The CDR3 length is 15 residues. Germline CDR1 SGDLS, CDR2 YYNGEE. In DNA, the CDR3 is TGTGCCAGCAGCGTCGGTGGAGTTCGGCAAGAGACCCAGTACTTC. Translating it yields CASSVGGVRQETQYF.

The chain couples TRBV30 to TRBJ1-4; D remains ambiguous. Per the germline V gene, CDR1 is GTSNPN and CDR2 is SVGIG (reference sequence). Trimming stripped 8 bases from V and 8 bases from J, with 18 bases between. The CDR3 extends over 13 amino acids. CDR3 nucleotides: TGTGCCGCAAATGCGGGGTGGAACGAAAAACTGTTTTTT. This gives the protein CAANAGWNEKLFF.

This clone was detected only a few times. This chain connects TRBV2 to TRBJ1-2, with D perhaps TRBD1 (5 bases). CDR3 length equals 14 residues. V was trimmed by 4 bases and J by 2 bases, leaving 11 bases between them. Germline CDR1 is SNHLY and CDR2 is FYNNEI. CDR3 sequence: CASSGLDTNYGYTF. The CDR3 DNA reads TGTGCCAGCAGTGGCTTGGACACCAACTATGGCTACACCTTC.

This rearrangement joins TRBV2 to TRBJ1-2, with D possibly TRBD1 on 5 matching bases. Germline CDR1 and CDR2: SNHLY and FYNNEI. This CDR3 region has 13 residues. The V and J ends lost 8 bases and 0 bases respectively, with 10 bases between them. Here the CDR3 reads CASQGLANYGYTF. CDR3 DNA sequence: TGTGCCAGCCAGGGCCTGGCTAACTATGGCTACACCTTC.